A single sample gave rise to the 9 T cell receptor beta chains below, sequenced in a study of T cell repertoires in cytomegalovirus infection. TCRdb ran MiXCR on the reads and lists one entry per CDR3 protein. This sample has about 190,000 distinct CDR3 sequences, with roughly 9% found just once. The specimen sequenced was PBMCs. The source is a human donor in good health (CMV status not recorded). Some clones in this sample may be carry-over from other donors' samples.

The chain uses TRBV20-1 and TRBJ2-1; D tentatively fits TRBD1 or TRBD2 (6 bases each). The CDR3 is 16 residues long. Between the trimmed V and J ends, which lost 5 bases and 7 bases, there was a span of 24 bases. Germline V lookup: CDR1 DFQATT, CDR2 SNEGSKA (reference sequence). CDR3 loop: CSAPKGDTSWENEQFF. In nucleotides, the CDR3 is TGCAGTGCTCCCAAGGGGGATACTAGCTGGGAGAATGAGCAGTTCTTC.

The table lists this clonotype with many counts. The V call is TRBV7-8, the J call TRBJ1-1, with a possible D match to TRBD1 (5 bases). The CDR3 totals 18 residues. Trimming removed 8 bases at V and 0 bases at J, with 25 bases between. Germline V lookup: CDR1 SGHVS, CDR2 FQNEAQ. CDR3 residues: CASATPRRQGLVNTEAFF. The CDR3 nucleotides are TGTGCCAGCGCTACCCCCCGGAGGCAGGGTTTAGTGAACACTGAAGCTTTCTTT.

This clonotype came up many times. V gene TRBV25-1 combines with J gene TRBJ2-2; TRBD1 matches at 10 bases. Losses at the gene ends were 6 bases for V and 2 bases for J; bases not matched to a gene: 6. Germline values: CDR1 MGHDK, CDR2 SYGVNS. The CDR3 contains 16 residues. The CDR3 loop reads CASSRDRGRNTGELFF. The CDR3 DNA reads as TGTGCCAGCAGCCGGGACAGGGGCCGAAACACCGGGGAGCTGTTTTTT.

This clonotype was detected once. The J gene is TRBJ2-5, the V gene TRBV11-2; the match to TRBD1 covers 7 bases. The CDR3 length is 15 residues. V lost 4 bases, J lost 1 base, and 6 bases stayed unmatched. The germline gives CDR1 SGHAT, CDR2 FQNNGV. The CDR3: CASSWGTVSQETQYF. The CDR3 nucleotides read TGTGCCAGCAGCTGGGGGACAGTCAGCCAAGAGACCCAGTACTTC.

V usage is TRBV4-3 and J usage is TRBJ1-1, with D perhaps matching TRBD1 (5 bases). CDR1 LGHNA and CDR2 YSLEER come from the germline V gene. V lost 7 bases to trimming and J lost 2 bases, with 17 bases between them. The CDR3 is 15 amino acids. The CDR3 nucleotides read TGCGCCAGCAAGCCAGGGATTTCTAGCAACACTGAAGCTTTCTTT. Translated, it gives CASKPGISSNTEAFF.

The genes are TRBV6-2 or TRBV6-3 and TRBJ2-5; weak D call: TRBD1 (6 bases). V lost 6 bases, J lost 2 bases, and 16 bases lay in between. CDR1 MNHEY and CDR2 SVGEGT come from the germline V gene. The CDR3 extends over 15 amino acids. The CDR3 protein is CASRPRQALQETQYF. Written as DNA, the CDR3 is TGTGCCAGCAGACCGCGACAGGCTCTACAAGAGACCCAGTACTTC.

This clonotype appeared many times. The chain has TRBV7-2 and TRBJ2-2, with D perhaps assigned TRBD1 or TRBD2 (6 bases each). V gave up 5 bases and J gave up 0 bases, with 13 bases separating them. Germline V gives CDR1 SGHTA, CDR2 FQGNSA. CDR3 length: 16 amino acids. For the CDR3, the DNA is TGTGCCAGCAGCCCGTACGGGGGCCCGAACACCGGGGAGCTGTTTTTT. The encoded protein is CASSPYGGPNTGELFF. The entire variable domain, with the rest obtained from reference TRBV7-2 and TRBJ2-2, is as follows: GAGVSQSPSNKVTEKGKDVELRCDPISGHTALYWYRQSLGQGLEFLIYFQGNSAPDKSGLPSDRFSAERTGGSVSTLTIQRTQQEDSAVYLCASSPYGGPNTGELFFGEGSRLTVL.

The chain couples TRBV2 to TRBJ2-6; TRBD1 matches 9 bases. Germline V gene lookup returns CDR1 SNHLY and CDR2 FYNNEI. V lost 5 bases and J lost 2; bases outside the gene matches: 4. CDR3 length: 16 amino acids. DNA of the CDR3: TGTGCCAGCAGTAAGGGACAGGGTCCTGGGGCCAACGTCCTGACTTTC. Translated, it gives CASSKGQGPGANVLTF.

The J gene is TRBJ1-3, the V gene TRBV12-3 or TRBV12-4; TRBD1 might be the D (5 bases). The V end was cut by 8 bases, the J end by 4 bases, with 12 bases between. The CDR3 contains 13 residues. CDR3 protein: CASQGLYGNTIYF. CDR3 in DNA: TGTGCCAGCCAGGGATTATACGGAAACACCATATATTTT.